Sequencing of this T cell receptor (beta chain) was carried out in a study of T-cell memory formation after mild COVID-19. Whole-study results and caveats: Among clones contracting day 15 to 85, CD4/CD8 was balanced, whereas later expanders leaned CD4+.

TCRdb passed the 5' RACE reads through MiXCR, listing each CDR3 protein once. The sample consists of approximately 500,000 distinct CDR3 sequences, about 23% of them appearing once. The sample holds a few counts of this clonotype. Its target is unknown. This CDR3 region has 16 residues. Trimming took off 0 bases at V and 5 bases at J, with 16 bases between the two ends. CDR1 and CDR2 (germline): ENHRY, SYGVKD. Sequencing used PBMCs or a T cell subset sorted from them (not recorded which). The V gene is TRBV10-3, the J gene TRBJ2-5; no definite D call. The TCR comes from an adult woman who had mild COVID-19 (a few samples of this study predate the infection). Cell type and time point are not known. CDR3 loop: CAISESLSLGGETQYF. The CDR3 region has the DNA TGTGCCATCAGTGAGTCTTTGTCTTTAGGTGGGGAGACCCAGTACTTC.